This note documents a single T cell receptor beta chain sequence. There is no known antigen for this receptor. No per-base quality is available; no much larger clone lies one base away. Including the terminal cysteine and phenylalanine, the CDR3 comprises 16 residues. Only the CDR3 DNA stays, 48 bases, in frame from base 1. The germline V gene sets CDR1 to SGHTA and CDR2 to FQGNSA. V loses 4 bases at its end and J loses 5 bases; junction bases beyond the gene matches: 13. These data belong to a study of blood T cell repertoires in COVID-19 (dated by TCRdb to about 2020). Study-level background: The collaborator samples originated in the United States, Italy and Spain and spanned the acute and convalescent phases of COVID-19. Samples were obtained from the ongoing ImmuneRACE study (first 160 participants) and from roughly 1,300 subjects provided by 6 global collaborators. The dataset comprised deeply sampled blood TCRbeta repertoires from subjects exposed to, actively infected with, or recovered from COVID-19. The sample metadata nearly always contained a de-identified subject ID, COVID-19 status, age in years and sex. The repertoires were released in a freely available public database intended as a resource for research on the immune response to SARS-CoV-2. The prospective study material was composed of cDNA or gDNA derived from T cells, B-cell-depleted T cells, or PBMCs. Where available, HLA class I and class II types were taken from metadata supplied by the sample provider and were not determined by assay-based typing.

In the prospective study, participants were roughly 18 to 90 years old, resided in about two dozen geographic areas of the United States, and were enrolled through a virtual design. In the prospective study, participants were assigned to cohorts based on the clinical history participants reported in a screening survey and a study questionnaire. Mobile phlebotomists in the prospective study collected whole blood, serum and a nasopharyngeal or oropharyngeal swab from every participant. Additional blood draws and questionnaires over a 2-month period could optionally be provided by prospective study participants. Before DNA extraction, blood samples from the prospective study were shipped at room temperature or frozen. The research as a whole found: The quantity of clinical and demographic metadata differed by source and by participant and was supplied without curation.

TCRbeta CDR3 regions were amplified from genomic DNA by means of the immunoSEQ Assay, a bias-controlled multiplex PCR. In the authors' own workflow: The number of nucleated cells in each sample was estimated by amplification of reference gene primers within the assay. Sequence reads were collapsed and filtered to measure the absolute abundance of every unique TCRbeta CDR3 rearrangement. For each sample, productive Simpson clonality was calculated by taking the square root of Simpson's diversity index across productive rearrangements. In TCRdb, the immuneACCESS table is reduced to in-frame sequences with V and J assigned. These tables do not hold every clone; where another copy was compared, an unresolved V gene accounts for under half, and the others remain unexplained. V and J calls plus clone size are reproduced from that table; the DNA served to infer D and trimming. The sample yields under 400,000 clones; about 86% were counted once. The leading ten clones occupy approximately 4.4% of the sample.

Sequenced sample: PBMCs or T cells enriched from blood (not recorded which). This TCR came from a woman aged 40 to 55 with acute COVID-19. In this chain, TRBV7-2 is recombined with TRBJ2-5, and TRBD1 aligns with 7 junction nucleotides. The CDR3 in this case is CASSSRDRTGGETQYF. Read as DNA, the sequence is TGTGCCAGCAGCTCCCGTGATAGGACAGGTGGGGAGACCCAGTACTTC. The full variable domain, completed from the reference TRBV7-2 and TRBJ2-5 proteins outside the CDR3, reads GAGVSQSPSNKVTEKGKDVELRCDPISGHTALYWYRQSLGQGLEFLIYFQGNSAPDKSGLPSDRFSAERTGGSVSTLTIQRTQQEDSAVYLCASSSRDRTGGETQYFGPGTRLLVL.